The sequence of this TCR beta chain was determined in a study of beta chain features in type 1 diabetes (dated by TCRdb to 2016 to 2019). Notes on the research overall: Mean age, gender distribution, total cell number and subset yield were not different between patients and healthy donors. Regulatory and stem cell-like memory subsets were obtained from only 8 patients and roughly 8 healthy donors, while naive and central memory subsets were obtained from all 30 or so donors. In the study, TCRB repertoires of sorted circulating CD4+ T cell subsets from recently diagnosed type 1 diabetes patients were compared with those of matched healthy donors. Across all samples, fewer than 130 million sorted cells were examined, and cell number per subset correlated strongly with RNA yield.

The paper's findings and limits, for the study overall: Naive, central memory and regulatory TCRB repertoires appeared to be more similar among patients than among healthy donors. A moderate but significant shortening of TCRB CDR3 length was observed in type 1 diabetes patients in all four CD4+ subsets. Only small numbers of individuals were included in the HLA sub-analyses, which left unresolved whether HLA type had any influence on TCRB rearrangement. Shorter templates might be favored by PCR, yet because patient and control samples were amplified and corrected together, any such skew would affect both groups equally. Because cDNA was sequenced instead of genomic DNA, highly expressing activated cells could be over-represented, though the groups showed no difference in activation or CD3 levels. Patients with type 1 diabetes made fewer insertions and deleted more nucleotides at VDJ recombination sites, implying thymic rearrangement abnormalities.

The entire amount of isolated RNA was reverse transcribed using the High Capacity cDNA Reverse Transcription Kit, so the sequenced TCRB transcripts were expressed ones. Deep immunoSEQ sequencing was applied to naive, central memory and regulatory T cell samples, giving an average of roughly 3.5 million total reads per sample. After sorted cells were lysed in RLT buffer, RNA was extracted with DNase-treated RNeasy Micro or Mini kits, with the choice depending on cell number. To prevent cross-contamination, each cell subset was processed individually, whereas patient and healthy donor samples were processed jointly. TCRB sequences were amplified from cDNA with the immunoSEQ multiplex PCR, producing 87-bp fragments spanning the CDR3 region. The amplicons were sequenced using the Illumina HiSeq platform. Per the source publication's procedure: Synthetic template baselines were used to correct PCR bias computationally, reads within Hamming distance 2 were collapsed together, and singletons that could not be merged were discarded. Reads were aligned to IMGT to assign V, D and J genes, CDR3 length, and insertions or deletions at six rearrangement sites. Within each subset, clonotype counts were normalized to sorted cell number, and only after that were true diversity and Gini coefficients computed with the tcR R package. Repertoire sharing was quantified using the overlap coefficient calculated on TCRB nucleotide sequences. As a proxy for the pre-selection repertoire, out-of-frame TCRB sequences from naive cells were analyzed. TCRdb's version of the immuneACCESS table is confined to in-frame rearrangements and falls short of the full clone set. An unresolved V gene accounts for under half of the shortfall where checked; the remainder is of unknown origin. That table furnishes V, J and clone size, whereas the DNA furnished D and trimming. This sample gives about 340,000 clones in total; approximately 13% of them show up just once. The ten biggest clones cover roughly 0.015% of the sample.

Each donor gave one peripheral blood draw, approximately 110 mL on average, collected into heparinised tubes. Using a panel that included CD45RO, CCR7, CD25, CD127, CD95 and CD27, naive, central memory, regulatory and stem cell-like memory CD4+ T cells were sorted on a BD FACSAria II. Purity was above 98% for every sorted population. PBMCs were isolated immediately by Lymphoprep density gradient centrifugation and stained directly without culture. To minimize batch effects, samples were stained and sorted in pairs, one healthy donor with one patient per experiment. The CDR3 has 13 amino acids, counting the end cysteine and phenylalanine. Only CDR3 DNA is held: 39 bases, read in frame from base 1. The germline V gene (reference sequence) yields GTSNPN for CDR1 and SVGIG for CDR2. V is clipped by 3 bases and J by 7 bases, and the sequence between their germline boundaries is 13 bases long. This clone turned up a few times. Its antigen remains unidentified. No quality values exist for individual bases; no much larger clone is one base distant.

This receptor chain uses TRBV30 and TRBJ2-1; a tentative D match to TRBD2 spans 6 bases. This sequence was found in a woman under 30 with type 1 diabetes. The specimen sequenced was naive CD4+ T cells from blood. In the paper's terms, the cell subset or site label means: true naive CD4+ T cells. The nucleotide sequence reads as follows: TGTGCCTGGAGAGGACCGGGGACTAATGAGCAGTTCTTC. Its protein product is CAWRGPGTNEQFF.